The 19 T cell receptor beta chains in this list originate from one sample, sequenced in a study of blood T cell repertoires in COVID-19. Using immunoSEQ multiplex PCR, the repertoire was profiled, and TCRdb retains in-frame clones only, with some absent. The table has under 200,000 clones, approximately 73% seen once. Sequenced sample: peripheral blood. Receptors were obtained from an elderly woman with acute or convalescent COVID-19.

The CDR3 loop reads CASSSDTAEGGYTF. In DNA form, the CDR3 reads TGCGCCAGCAGCTCAGACACAGCCGAGGGTGGCTACACCTTC. The chain joins TRBV5-1 to TRBJ1-2; D uncertain. The CDR3 length is 14 residues. CDR1 is SGHRS and CDR2 is YFSETQ in the germline V gene. V was cut by 3 bases and J by 7 bases, with 16 bases left in between. Using reference TRBV5-1 and TRBJ1-2 for the parts outside the CDR3, the full variable domain is KAGVTQTPRYLIKTRGQQVTLSCSPISGHRSVSWYQQTPGQGLQFLFEYFSETQRNKGNFPGRFSGRQFSNSRSEMNVSTLELGDSALYLCASSSDTAEGGYTFGSGTRLTVV.

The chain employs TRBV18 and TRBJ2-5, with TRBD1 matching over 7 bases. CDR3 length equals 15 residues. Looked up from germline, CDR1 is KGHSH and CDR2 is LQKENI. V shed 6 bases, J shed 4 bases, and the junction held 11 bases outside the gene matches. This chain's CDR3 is CASSTAGGSRETQYF. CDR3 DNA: TGTGCCAGCTCCACGGCAGGGGGATCCCGAGAGACCCAGTACTTC.

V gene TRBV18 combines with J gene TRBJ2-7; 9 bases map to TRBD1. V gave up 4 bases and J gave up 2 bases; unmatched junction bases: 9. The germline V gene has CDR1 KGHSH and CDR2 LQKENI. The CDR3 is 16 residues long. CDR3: CASSRARDRDPYEQYF. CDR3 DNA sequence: TGTGCCAGCTCACGAGCACGGGACAGGGACCCCTACGAGCAGTACTTC.

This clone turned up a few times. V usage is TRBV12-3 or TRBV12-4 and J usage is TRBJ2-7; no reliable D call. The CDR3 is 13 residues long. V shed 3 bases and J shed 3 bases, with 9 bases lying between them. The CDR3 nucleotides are TGTGCCAGCAGTTTTTACGACAACTACGAGCAGTACTTC. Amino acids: CASSFYDNYEQYF.

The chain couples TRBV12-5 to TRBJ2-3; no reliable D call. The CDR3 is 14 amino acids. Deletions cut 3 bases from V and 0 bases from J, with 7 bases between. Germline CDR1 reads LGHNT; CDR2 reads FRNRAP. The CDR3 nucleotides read TGTGCTAGTGGTTTAGGCGGTAGCACAGATACGCAGTATTTT. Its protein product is CASGLGGSTDTQYF.

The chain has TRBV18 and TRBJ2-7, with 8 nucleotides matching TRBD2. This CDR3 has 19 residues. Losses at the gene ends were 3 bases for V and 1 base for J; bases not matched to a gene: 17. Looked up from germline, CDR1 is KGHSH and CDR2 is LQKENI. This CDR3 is CASSPRTVAGSLGSYEQYF. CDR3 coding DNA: TGTGCCAGCTCACCCCGAACGGTAGCGGGAAGTCTAGGGTCCTACGAGCAGTACTTC.

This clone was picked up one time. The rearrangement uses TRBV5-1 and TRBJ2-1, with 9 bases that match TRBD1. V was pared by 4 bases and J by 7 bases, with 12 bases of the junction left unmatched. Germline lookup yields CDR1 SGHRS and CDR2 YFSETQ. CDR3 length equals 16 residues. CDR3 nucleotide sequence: TGCGCCAGCAGCACGGAGGGACAGGGCTTTCGGAATGAGCAGTTCTTC. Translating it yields CASSTEGQGFRNEQFF. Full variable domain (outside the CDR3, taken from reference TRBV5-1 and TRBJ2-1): KAGVTQTPRYLIKTRGQQVTLSCSPISGHRSVSWYQQTPGQGLQFLFEYFSETQRNKGNFPGRFSGRQFSNSRSEMNVSTLELGDSALYLCASSTEGQGFRNEQFFGPGTRLTVL.

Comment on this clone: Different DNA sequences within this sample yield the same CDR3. CDR3 bases: TGTGCCAGCAGCTTAGAGGGGGCTGGTACTGAAGCTTTCTTT. Translated, it gives CASSLEGAGTEAFF. The chain couples TRBV7-3 to TRBJ1-1; TRBD1 matches 7 bases. CDR1 and CDR2 (germline): SGHTA, FQGTGA. Unmatched junction bases numbered 5, after V lost 2 bases and J lost 5 bases. This CDR3 contains 14 residues.

The CDR3 region has the DNA TGTGCCAGCAGTGAAGCGCTTTGGACAGACGTGTACGAGCAGTACTTC. Translated, it gives CASSEALWTDVYEQYF. The chain joins TRBV2 to TRBJ2-7; D possibly corresponds to TRBD1 (6 bases). The V gene's germline CDR1 is SNHLY and CDR2 FYNNEI. Trimming left V 0 bases short and J 4 bases short, with 16 bases between. The CDR3 is 16 amino acids.

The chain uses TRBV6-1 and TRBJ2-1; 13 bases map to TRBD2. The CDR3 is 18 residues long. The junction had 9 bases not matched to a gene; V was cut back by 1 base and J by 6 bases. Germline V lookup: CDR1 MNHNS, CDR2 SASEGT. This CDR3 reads CASSEGLGLAGRSNEQFF. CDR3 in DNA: TGTGCCAGCAGTGAAGGTTTGGGACTAGCGGGAAGGTCCAATGAGCAGTTCTTC.

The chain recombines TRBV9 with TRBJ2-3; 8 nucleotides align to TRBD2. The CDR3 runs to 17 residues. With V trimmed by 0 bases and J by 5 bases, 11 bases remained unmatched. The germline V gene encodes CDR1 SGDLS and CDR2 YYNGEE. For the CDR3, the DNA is TGTGCCAGCAGCGTAGCTCCCCGGGGGGGTCCTGGAGATACGCAGTATTTT. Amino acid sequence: CASSVAPRGGPGDTQYF.

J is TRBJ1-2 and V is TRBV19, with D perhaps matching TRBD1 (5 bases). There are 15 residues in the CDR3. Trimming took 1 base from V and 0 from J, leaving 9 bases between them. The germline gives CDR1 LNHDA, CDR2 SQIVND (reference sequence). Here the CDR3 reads CASSIAQTANYGYTF. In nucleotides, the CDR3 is TGTGCCAGTAGTATAGCACAGACAGCTAACTATGGCTACACCTTC.

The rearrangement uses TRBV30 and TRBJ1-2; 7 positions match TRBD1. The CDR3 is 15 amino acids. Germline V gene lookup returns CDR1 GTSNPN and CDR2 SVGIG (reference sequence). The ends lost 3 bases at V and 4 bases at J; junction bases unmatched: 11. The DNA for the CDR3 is TGTGCCTGGAGGACAGGGAAGTACAGGCCCTATGGCTACACCTTC. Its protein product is CAWRTGKYRPYGYTF.

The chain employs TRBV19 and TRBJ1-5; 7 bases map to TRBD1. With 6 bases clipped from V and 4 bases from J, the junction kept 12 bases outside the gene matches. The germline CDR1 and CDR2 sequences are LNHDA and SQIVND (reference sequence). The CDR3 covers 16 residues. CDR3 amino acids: CASSLPRGQTNQPQHF. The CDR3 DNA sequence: TGTGCCAGTAGCCTTCCCAGGGGACAGACAAATCAGCCCCAGCATTTT.

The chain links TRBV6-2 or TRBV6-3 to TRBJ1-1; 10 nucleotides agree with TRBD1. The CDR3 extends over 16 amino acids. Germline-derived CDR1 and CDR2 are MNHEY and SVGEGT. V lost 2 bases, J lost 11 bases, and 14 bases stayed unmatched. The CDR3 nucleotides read TGTGCCAGCAGTTACCCCGCCGGGACAGGGGATCAAAGGGCTTTCTTT. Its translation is CASSYPAGTGDQRAFF.

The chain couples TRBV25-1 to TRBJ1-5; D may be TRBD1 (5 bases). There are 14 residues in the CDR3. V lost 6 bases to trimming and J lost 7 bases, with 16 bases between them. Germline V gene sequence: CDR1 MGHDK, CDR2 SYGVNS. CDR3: CASSPPGGGQPQHF. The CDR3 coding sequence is TGTGCCAGCAGCCCCCCCGGGGGTGGCCAGCCCCAGCATTTT.

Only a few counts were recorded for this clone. The DNA of the CDR3 is TGTGCCAGCAGAGACAGGGCTACCTACAATGAGCAGTTCTTC. It specifies CASRDRATYNEQFF. The chain joins TRBV27 to TRBJ2-1; 7 bases match TRBD1. CDR1 is MNHEY and CDR2 is SMNVEV in the germline V gene (reference sequence). V lost 6 bases and J lost 2; bases outside the gene matches: 4. The CDR3 length is 14 residues.

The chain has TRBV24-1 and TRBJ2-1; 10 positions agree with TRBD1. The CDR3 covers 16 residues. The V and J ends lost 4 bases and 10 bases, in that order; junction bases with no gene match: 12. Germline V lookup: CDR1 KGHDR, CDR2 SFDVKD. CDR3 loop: CATSDIPGQGPQEQFF. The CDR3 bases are TGTGCCACCAGTGACATACCGGGACAGGGGCCCCAGGAGCAGTTCTTC.

Written as DNA, the CDR3 is TGTGCCAGCAGCCGTGACAGTAACTCCTACGAGCAGTACTTC. As protein: CASSRDSNSYEQYF. This rearrangement joins TRBV6-2 or TRBV6-3 to TRBJ2-7; perhaps TRBD1 as D (5 bases). V lost 6 bases and J lost 0, with 12 bases in between. CDR1 is MNHEY and CDR2 is SVGEGT in the germline V gene. The CDR3 loop spans 14 amino acids.